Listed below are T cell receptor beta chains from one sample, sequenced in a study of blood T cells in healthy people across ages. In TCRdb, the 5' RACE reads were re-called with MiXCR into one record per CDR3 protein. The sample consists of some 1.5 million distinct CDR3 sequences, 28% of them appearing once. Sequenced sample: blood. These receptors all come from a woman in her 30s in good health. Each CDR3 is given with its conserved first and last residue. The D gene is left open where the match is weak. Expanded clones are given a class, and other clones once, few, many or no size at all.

CDR3nt: TGTGCCAGCAGTTTTAGGGCGAGCTCGGGGTACGAGCAGTACTTC
CDR3aa: CASSFRASSGYEQYF
v_gene: TRBV27
abundance: few
d_gene: .
j_gene: TRBJ2-7

CDR3nt: TGCGCCAGCAGCCTTGGGTCACAGAGCAATCAGCCCCAGCATTTT
CDR3aa: CASSLGSQSNQPQHF
v_gene: TRBV5-1
abundance: .
d_gene: .
j_gene: TRBJ1-5

CDR3nt: TGTGCCAGCAGTCCCCGTGCGGGGGGAAATCAGCCCCAGCATTTT
CDR3aa: CASSPRAGGNQPQHF
v_gene: TRBV12-3/TRBV12-4
abundance: .
d_gene: .
j_gene: TRBJ1-5

CDR3nt: TGCGCCAGCAGCTTGTTGGAACAGGGCGACAATGAGCAGTTCTTC
CDR3aa: CASSLLEQGDNEQFF
v_gene: TRBV5-1
abundance: .
d_gene: .
j_gene: TRBJ2-1

CDR3nt: TGTGCCAGCTCACCACGGGCCGGACTAGCGGGCAATGAGCAGTTCTTC
CDR3aa: CASSPRAGLAGNEQFF
v_gene: TRBV18
abundance: .
d_gene: TRBD2
j_gene: TRBJ2-1

CDR3nt: TGTGCCATTGACAGAAGCTCTGGAAACACCATATATTTT
CDR3aa: CAIDRSSGNTIYF
v_gene: TRBV12-3/TRBV12-4
abundance: few
d_gene: .
j_gene: TRBJ1-3

CDR3nt: TGTGCCACCAGCAGAGATCGAGGGGTCAATCAGCCCCAGCATTTT
CDR3aa: CATSRDRGVNQPQHF
v_gene: TRBV15
abundance: few
d_gene: .
j_gene: TRBJ1-5

CDR3nt: TGTGCCAGCAGCCGGAAGACCAATGAGCAGTTCTTC
CDR3aa: CASSRKTNEQFF
v_gene: TRBV12-3/TRBV12-4
abundance: many
d_gene: .
j_gene: TRBJ2-1

CDR3nt: TGTGCCAGCAAAACCCCCCTAGGCACAGATACGCAGTATTTT
CDR3aa: CASKTPLGTDTQYF
v_gene: TRBV28
abundance: once
d_gene: .
j_gene: TRBJ2-3

CDR3nt: TGTGCCAGCAGCTTAGGGTTCCCGGGAAATGGCAATCAGCCCCAGCATTTT
CDR3aa: CASSLGFPGNGNQPQHF
v_gene: TRBV7-2
abundance: .
d_gene: .
j_gene: TRBJ1-5

CDR3nt: TGTGCCAGCAGCCAGATCCCCACAGAGTTCTACGAGCAGTACTTC
CDR3aa: CASSQIPTEFYEQYF
v_gene: TRBV14
abundance: few
d_gene: .
j_gene: TRBJ2-7

CDR3nt: TGCAGTGCTAGAGATTTCGATCAGGGTCGCGAGCAGTTCTTC
CDR3aa: CSARDFDQGREQFF
v_gene: TRBV20-1
abundance: few
d_gene: .
j_gene: TRBJ2-1

CDR3nt: TGTGCCAGCAGCCCAACAGACGGGCCTGAAGCTTTCTTT
CDR3aa: CASSPTDGPEAFF
v_gene: TRBV6-5
abundance: once
d_gene: .
j_gene: TRBJ1-1